This section outlines one TCR beta chain sequence together with its context. Antigen specificity is unknown. With 60 Vbeta and 13 Jbeta primers, the PCR was carried out. Clones were sequenced by immunoSEQ multiplex PCR, and TCRdb holds only the in-frame ones, with some missing. Of around 210,000 clones in the sample, around 84% were seen once. V dropped 4 bases and J dropped 2; count of bases not matched to a gene: 5. The CDR3 is 15 amino acids. Germline V gene sequence: CDR1 SGHRS, CDR2 YFSETQ. This record belongs to a study of cytomegalovirus exposure and HLA in healthy donors. Study-wide results and caveats: It was reportedly the case that the classifier diagnosed cytomegalovirus status with high specificity and sensitivity.

The chain combines TRBV5-1 with TRBJ1-3, with 8 bases matching TRBD1. What was sequenced was PBMCs. The sequence was obtained from a girl aged 2 to 9 in good health and CMV-seronegative. The CDR3 sequence: CASSLQGAAGNTIYF. The CDR3 DNA sequence: TGCGCCAGCAGCCTTCAGGGGGCGGCTGGAAACACCATATATTTT.